The 27 T cell receptor beta chains in this list originate from one sample, sequenced in a study of radiotherapy plus CTLA-4 blockade in lung cancer. Assay used: immunoSEQ multiplex PCR; TCRdb lists only in-frame clones, some missing. The table records 39,000 or so clones, over 65% of them present only once. The specimen was peripheral blood, collected from a patient treated with radiotherapy plus ipilimumab. Receptors originate from a human donor with non-small cell lung cancer who had stable disease on radiotherapy plus ipilimumab.

The count of this clone is one. The chain carries TRBV2 and TRBJ2-2, with 7 bases fitting TRBD1. The CDR3 runs 16 residues. CDR1 and CDR2 from the germline V gene are SNHLY and FYNNEI. The trim removed 6 bases at V and 4 bases at J, leaving 11 bases unmatched. CDR3 sequence: CASSLKSGGLTGELFF. CDR3 nucleotides: TGTGCCAGCAGCTTAAAGTCAGGGGGTCTCACCGGGGAGCTGTTTTTT.

The rearrangement joins TRBV5-1 to TRBJ1-1; no reliable D call. The V gene's germline CDR1 is SGHRS and CDR2 YFSETQ. The CDR3 runs to 13 residues. V was cut by 3 bases and J by 1 base, with 7 bases left in between. For the CDR3, the DNA is TGCGCCAGCAGCTCCCAGAAGAACACTGAAGCTTTCTTT. Translation: CASSSQKNTEAFF.

V usage is TRBV5-6 and J usage is TRBJ2-7, with D uncertain. CDR1 is SGHDT, CDR2 YYEEEE, per germline. CDR3 length: 14 residues. V was trimmed by 2 bases and J by 2 bases, leaving 11 bases between them. The CDR3 reads CASSLSPGTYEQYV. The CDR3 DNA is TGTGCCAGCAGCTTATCCCCAGGTACCTACGAGCAGTACGTC.

The chain joins TRBV27 to TRBJ2-5, with TRBD1 identical over 10 bases. Looked up from germline, CDR1 is MNHEY and CDR2 is SMNVEV (reference sequence). With V trimmed by 6 bases and J by 1 base, 5 bases remained unmatched. The CDR3 runs to 15 residues. The CDR3 protein is CASRSGQGSQETQYF. In nucleotides, the CDR3 is TGTGCCAGCAGGTCGGGACAGGGGAGCCAAGAGACCCAGTACTTC.

This clone turned up a few times. The chain employs TRBV7-6 and TRBJ2-7; D perhaps matches TRBD1 (6 bases). With 4 bases removed from V and 5 bases from J, the gap between germline ends came to 12 bases. The length of the CDR3 is 13 residues. Germline V gene lookup returns CDR1 SGHVS and CDR2 FNYEAQ. The DNA for the CDR3 is TGTGCCAGCAGCTCCTACAGGGTCGACGAGCAGTACTTC. Encoded protein: CASSSYRVDEQYF.

The genes are TRBV5-4 and TRBJ2-7; tentatively, D is TRBD2 (7 bases). CDR3 size: 13 residues. The ends were cut back, 1 base at V and 5 bases at J, with 10 bases in the middle. Germline V gene data show CDR1 as SGHNT and CDR2 as YYREEE (reference sequence). The CDR3 loop reads CASSLRGANEQYV. The CDR3 DNA sequence: TGTGCCAGCAGCTTGCGGGGGGCGAACGAGCAGTACGTC.

This chain links TRBV6-5 with TRBJ2-1; D not resolved. CDR3 length: 11 residues. The V end was cut by 7 bases, the J end by 5 bases, with 6 bases between. Germline V gene data show CDR1 as MNHEY and CDR2 as SVGAGI. The CDR3 protein is CASNRNNEQFF. In DNA, the CDR3 is TGTGCCAGCAATCGGAACAATGAGCAGTTCTTC.

As concerns this clone: The same CDR3 also results from other DNA sequences found in this sample. The chain employs TRBV30 and TRBJ1-1; D possibly corresponds to TRBD1 (6 bases). The V end was cut by 5 bases, the J end by 4 bases, with 8 bases between. This CDR3 has 11 residues. Per germline, CDR1 GTSNPN and CDR2 SVGIG (reference sequence). CDR3 sequence reads: CAWGGRTEAFF. DNA for the CDR3: TGTGCCTGGGGGGGGCGCACTGAAGCTTTCTTT. The full variable domain, with the rest looked up from reference TRBV30 and TRBJ1-1, is SQTIHQWPATLVQPVGSPLSLECTVEGTSNPNLYWYRQAAGRGLQLLFYSVGIGQISSEVPQNLSASRPQDRQFILSSKKLLLSDSGFYLCAWGGRTEAFFGQGTRLTVV.

The chain joins TRBV5-1 to TRBJ1-4; the D is unclear. Germline lookup yields CDR1 SGHRS and CDR2 YFSETQ. This CDR3 is built from 15 residues. Trimming stripped 1 base from V and 0 bases from J, with 7 bases between. As DNA, the CDR3 is TGCGCCAGCAGCTTGTCGGGAGCAACTAATGAAAAACTGTTTTTT. Its protein is CASSLSGATNEKLFF.

The CDR3 DNA sequence: TGCGCCAGCAGCTTGGATGGGGGGCAGGGTCAGCCCCAGCATTTT. It is translated as CASSLDGGQGQPQHF. This chain uses TRBV5-1 with TRBJ1-5; D is perhaps TRBD1 (6 bases). Trimming shortened V by 0 bases and J by 6 bases, and 13 bases separated the two germline ends. CDR1 is SGHRS and CDR2 is YFSETQ in the germline V gene. This CDR3 spans 15 amino acids.

This sequence joins TRBV7-6 and TRBJ1-1; tentative D call: TRBD1 (5 bases). Germline V CDR1 and CDR2: SGHVS, FNYEAQ. The length of the CDR3 is 13 residues. The ends were cut back, 0 bases at V and 5 bases at J, with 7 bases in the middle. CDR3 protein: CASSLAGETEAFF. The CDR3 DNA is TGTGCCAGCAGCTTAGCGGGGGAGACTGAAGCTTTCTTT.

The V and J genes are TRBV7-9 and TRBJ2-1, with D uncertain. CDR1 SEHNR and CDR2 FQNEAQ come from the germline V gene (reference sequence). V was shortened by 4 bases and J by 8 bases, with 9 bases between the two germline ends. This CDR3 has 12 residues. The CDR3 sequence is CASSSSGHEQFF. The CDR3, as DNA: TGTGCCAGCAGCTCCTCGGGCCATGAGCAGTTCTTC.

The chain is built from TRBV7-2 and TRBJ1-1; D unresolved. Germline assignment: CDR1 SGHTA and CDR2 FQGNSA. V lost 2 bases and J lost 4, with 5 bases in between. This CDR3 has 12 residues. The CDR3 region is CASSLRVTEAFF. Here the CDR3 DNA reads TGTGCCAGCAGCTTAAGGGTCACTGAAGCTTTCTTT.

Concerning this clone: Other DNA variants within this sample encode the same CDR3. The chain employs TRBV6-5 and TRBJ2-1; no clear D gene. Germline loops: CDR1 MNHEY, CDR2 SVGAGI. The V and J ends lost 8 bases and 9 bases respectively, with 11 bases between them. The CDR3 extends over 11 amino acids. CDR3 region: CASQGPREQFF. CDR3 in DNA: TGTGCCAGCCAAGGGCCCCGTGAGCAGTTCTTC.

The V and J genes are TRBV29-1 and TRBJ2-4; D gene uncertain. From germline, CDR1 is SQVTM and CDR2 ANQGSEA. CDR3 length: 12 residues. The V end was cut by 4 bases, the J end by 6 bases, with 10 bases between. CDR3 in amino acids: CSVVYGGNIQYF. CDR3 in DNA: TGCAGCGTTGTATACGGTGGAAACATTCAGTACTTC.

The chain links TRBV9 to TRBJ1-5, with D maybe TRBD1 (6 bases). The germline gives CDR1 SGDLS, CDR2 YYNGEE. Trimming took off 2 bases at V and 2 bases at J, with 11 bases between the two ends. There are 15 residues in the CDR3. The CDR3 spells CASSVSGVGNQPQHF. The CDR3 DNA reads as TGTGCCAGCAGCGTGTCAGGGGTTGGCAATCAGCCCCAGCATTTT.

This clone was recorded a few times. V gene TRBV5-6 combines with J gene TRBJ2-4; D is undetermined. Trimming left V 2 bases short and J 3 bases short, with 12 bases between. Germline assignment: CDR1 SGHDT and CDR2 YYEEEE. This CDR3 region has 15 residues. CDR3 in amino acids: CASSFLNLGKNIQYF. The CDR3 nucleotides are TGTGCCAGCAGCTTCCTCAATTTAGGCAAAAACATTCAGTACTTC. The variable domain in full, with the rest retrieved from reference TRBV5-6 and TRBJ2-4, is DAGVTQSPTHLIKTRGQQVTLRCSPKSGHDTVSWYQQALGQGPQFIFQYYEEEERQRGNFPDRFSGHQFPNYSSELNVNALLLGDSALYLCASSFLNLGKNIQYFGAGTRLSVL.

This clone has more than one count but fewer than ten. The V and J genes are TRBV6-6 and TRBJ1-5; 11 nucleotides line up with TRBD1. Germline CDR1 reads MNHNY; CDR2 reads SVGAGI (reference sequence). V gave up 5 bases and J gave up 4 bases; unmatched junction bases: 4. The CDR3 loop spans 15 amino acids. In DNA form, the CDR3 reads TGTGCCAGCAGTCCCGGGACAGGGGGTAATCAGCCCCAGCATTTT. It translates to CASSPGTGGNQPQHF.

This clone was counted only a few times. The chain joins TRBV6-5 to TRBJ2-7, with 11 bases lining up with TRBD2. There are 14 residues in the CDR3. The trim removed 5 bases at V and 3 bases at J, leaving 3 bases unmatched. Germline V lookup: CDR1 MNHEY, CDR2 SVGAGI. The CDR3 protein is CASSQLAGDYEQYF. CDR3 sequence (DNA): TGTGCCAGCAGTCAACTAGCGGGGGACTACGAGCAGTACTTC.

The chain is built from TRBV28 and TRBJ2-5; the match to TRBD1 covers 7 bases. CDR3 length equals 13 residues. Losses at the gene ends were 10 bases for V and 5 bases for J; bases not matched to a gene: 10. Germline-derived CDR1 and CDR2 are MDHEN and SYDVKM. CDR3: CATYNDRDETQYF. The CDR3 DNA sequence: TGTGCCACCTATAACGACAGGGACGAGACCCAGTACTTC. The whole variable domain, remainder taken from reference TRBV28 and TRBJ2-5, is DVKVTQSSRYLVKRTGEKVFLECVQDMDHENMFWYRQDPGLGLRLIYFSYDVKMKEKGDIPEGYSVSREKKERFSLILESASTNQTSMYLCATYNDRDETQYFGPGTRLLVL.

The chain joins TRBV5-4 to TRBJ1-1; no definite D call. Germline assignment: CDR1 SGHNT and CDR2 YYREEE (reference sequence). Between the trimmed V and J ends, which lost 0 bases and 3 bases, there was a span of 6 bases. This CDR3 contains 13 residues. The CDR3 DNA reads TGTGCCAGCAGCTTGGAACAGCACACTGAAGCTTTCTTT. It yields the protein CASSLEQHTEAFF.

The chain carries TRBV7-8 and TRBJ1-5; no clear D. CDR3 size: 13 residues. Germline V CDR1 and CDR2: SGHVS, FQNEAQ. V was pared by 5 bases and J by 4 bases, with 9 bases between. As DNA, the CDR3 is TGTGCCAGCAGCCCCAATACTAATCAGCCCCAGCATTTT. This encodes CASSPNTNQPQHF.

The chain couples TRBV5-6 to TRBJ1-6, with D possibly matching TRBD1 (5 bases). This CDR3 region has 15 residues. Between the trimmed V and J ends, which lost 0 bases and 7 bases, there was a span of 11 bases. Germline V lookup: CDR1 SGHDT, CDR2 YYEEEE. DNA of the CDR3: TGTGCCAGCAGCTTGGGTTCCAGGGAGAATTCACCCCTCCACTTT. Translated: CASSLGSRENSPLHF.

The chain is built from TRBV28 and TRBJ1-5, with D tentatively TRBD1 (6 bases). Trimming left V 4 bases short and J 10 bases short, with 23 bases between. Germline-derived CDR1 and CDR2 are MDHEN and SYDVKM. CDR3 length equals 16 residues. The CDR3 here is CASSYPLQGPESPQHF. The CDR3 region has the DNA TGTGCCAGCAGTTACCCCCTACAGGGCCCGGAGAGTCCCCAGCATTTT.

The V call is TRBV5-1, the J call TRBJ1-5; 9 nucleotides line up with TRBD1. This CDR3 contains 14 residues. Looked up from germline, CDR1 is SGHRS and CDR2 is YFSETQ. Trimming at V came to 4 bases and at J to 6 bases, leaving 5 bases not matched to a gene. This chain's CDR3 is CASSRGTGSQPQHF. The CDR3 coding sequence is TGCGCCAGCAGCCGGGGGACAGGGAGTCAGCCCCAGCATTTT.

This chain uses TRBV5-4 with TRBJ2-1; no definite D call. The CDR3 is 15 residues long. Trimming left V 3 bases short and J 0 bases short, with 10 bases between. The V gene's germline CDR1 is SGHNT and CDR2 YYREEE (reference sequence). The CDR3 DNA reads as TGTGCCAGCAGCTCCCCTAAGAGCTCCTACAATGAGCAGTTCTTC. It codes for CASSSPKSSYNEQFF.

This clone was seen a few times. The DNA of the CDR3 is TGTGCCAGTAGTATACAGAGGGCAAGCAATCAGCCCCAGCATTTT. Its protein product is CASSIQRASNQPQHF. The rearrangement links TRBV19 to TRBJ1-5; no clear D. Germline V CDR1 and CDR2: LNHDA, SQIVND (reference sequence). This CDR3 has 15 residues. V was cut by 2 bases and J by 1 base, with 9 bases left in between.